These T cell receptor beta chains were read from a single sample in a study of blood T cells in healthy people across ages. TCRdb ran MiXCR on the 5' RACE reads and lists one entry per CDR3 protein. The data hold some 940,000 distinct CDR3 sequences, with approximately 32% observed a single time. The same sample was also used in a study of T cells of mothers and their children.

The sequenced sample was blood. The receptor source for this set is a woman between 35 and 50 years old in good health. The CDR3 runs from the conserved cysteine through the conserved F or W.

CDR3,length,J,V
CASSSKMTGFVYNEQFF,17,TRBJ2-1,TRBV5-6
CAASQGEFQAFF,12,TRBJ1-1,TRBV10-3
CASRGLTYEQYF,12,TRBJ2-7,TRBV7-2
CASSPNYNGQFF,12,TRBJ2-1,TRBV7-2
CSAVRPSDLNEQFF,14,TRBJ2-1,TRBV20-1
CGATQGNAEMNTEAFF,16,TRBJ1-1,TRBV29-1
CASSVVSSGGLGGETQYF,18,TRBJ2-5,TRBV9
CASSLSQGYEQYF,13,TRBJ2-7,TRBV7-9
CAAGVDSSNYGYTF,14,TRBJ1-2,TRBV5-1
CASSQEQRAKQYF,13,TRBJ2-4,TRBV3-1
CASSDRSTGFLGTEAFF,17,TRBJ1-1,TRBV5-4
CASSLTRPNNEQFF,14,TRBJ2-1,TRBV5-1
CASSSRTGADEQYF,14,-,TRBV28
CASSLDRPGYEQYF,14,TRBJ2-7,TRBV11-2
CASSELGQSSYNEQFF,16,TRBJ2-1,TRBV11-3
CASSFMLGTGLLEQYF,16,TRBJ2-5,TRBV7-9
CASSEGHNYSPLHF,14,TRBJ1-6,TRBV2
CATSGFLAGDTTDTQYF,17,TRBJ2-3,TRBV24-1
CASSLVPMTGGSYEQYF,17,TRBJ2-7,TRBV5-1
CASSSRPGSTYEQYF,15,TRBJ2-7,TRBV6-2/TRBV6-3
CASSVAGTPYEQFF,14,TRBJ2-1,TRBV12-3/TRBV12-4
CSARPPGGGYTDTQYF,16,TRBJ2-3,TRBV20-1
CASSPTGVVMASETQYF,17,TRBJ2-5,TRBV4-2
CSARDPELTSRGQLYGYTF,19,TRBJ1-2,TRBV20-1
CSAIEGGPAGELFF,14,TRBJ2-2,TRBV20-1
CASSLQTGAGETQYF,15,TRBJ2-5,TRBV28
CAISPNTGGLFF,12,TRBJ2-2,TRBV10-3
CASRRTGVIGELFF,14,TRBJ2-2,TRBV7-2
CSASLGGGEDYEQYF,15,TRBJ2-7,TRBV20-1
CSAGQPNTEAFF,12,TRBJ1-1,TRBV29-1
CASSGGVGLYEQYF,14,TRBJ2-7,TRBV6-1
CARPRADTNTGELFF,15,TRBJ2-2,TRBV21-1
CATSRDPGGHQPQHF,15,TRBJ1-5,TRBV15
CACSVGSSYEQYF,13,-,TRBV27
CASSFSPGQGARGYGYTF,18,TRBJ1-2,TRBV6-6
CSAVVHSGLQYF,12,TRBJ2-5,TRBV20-1
CASGLARYEQYF,12,-,TRBV7-2
CSARGLARSYNEQFF,15,TRBJ2-1,TRBV20-1
CASSPDRNNYGYTF,14,TRBJ1-2,TRBV7-2
CASGMDNTGTSLGDEQFF,18,TRBJ2-1,TRBV12-5
CATSGQAADYTF,12,TRBJ1-2,TRBV24-1
CASSPRGGGAYEQFF,15,TRBJ2-1,TRBV12-3/TRBV12-4
CASNLELAGDNEQFF,15,TRBJ2-1,TRBV7-2
CASMPLSDRGTYEQYF,16,TRBJ2-7,TRBV19
CASSYSLAGGAPDTQYF,17,TRBJ2-3,TRBV6-5
CASSEEVYRDPYSPPHF,17,TRBJ1-6,TRBV6-1
CASSLGPSSYNEQFF,15,TRBJ2-1,TRBV5-5
CASSLMGSGEAFF,13,TRBJ1-1,TRBV27
CAISETAKRANNEQFF,16,TRBJ2-1,TRBV10-3
CASGAGQQETQYF,13,TRBJ2-5,TRBV7-7
CASSESSPASGEQFF,15,TRBJ2-1,TRBV2
CASRRTGRGDEQYF,14,TRBJ2-7,TRBV6-2/TRBV6-3
CASSADRARTYEQYF,15,TRBJ2-7,TRBV18